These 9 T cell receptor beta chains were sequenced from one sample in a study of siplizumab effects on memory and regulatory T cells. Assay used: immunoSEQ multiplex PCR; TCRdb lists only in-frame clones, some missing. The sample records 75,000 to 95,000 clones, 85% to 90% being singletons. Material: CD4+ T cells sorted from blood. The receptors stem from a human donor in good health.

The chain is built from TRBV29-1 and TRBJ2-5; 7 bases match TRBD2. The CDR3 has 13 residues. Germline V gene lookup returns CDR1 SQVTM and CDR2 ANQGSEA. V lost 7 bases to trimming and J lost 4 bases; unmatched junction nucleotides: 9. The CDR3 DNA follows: TGCAGCGCCGTTGGCAGGGAGGGAGAGACCCAGTACTTC. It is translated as CSAVGREGETQYF. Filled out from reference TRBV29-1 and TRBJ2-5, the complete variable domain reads SAVISQKPSRDICQRGTSLTIQCQVDSQVTMMFWYRQQPGQSLTLIATANQGSEATYESGFVIDKFPISRPNLTFSTLTVSNMSPEDSSIYLCSAVGREGETQYFGPGTRLLVL.

DNA for the CDR3: TGTGCCAGCTCACCACGGGTATTGGCACAAGCCCTTTCCTACGAGCAGTACTTC. Amino acids: CASSPRVLAQALSYEQYF. V and J are TRBV18 and TRBJ2-7; the D is unclear. With 1 base removed from V and 1 base from J, the gap between germline ends came to 20 bases. The CDR3 sequence is 18 residues long. CDR1 and CDR2 from the germline V gene are KGHSH and LQKENI.

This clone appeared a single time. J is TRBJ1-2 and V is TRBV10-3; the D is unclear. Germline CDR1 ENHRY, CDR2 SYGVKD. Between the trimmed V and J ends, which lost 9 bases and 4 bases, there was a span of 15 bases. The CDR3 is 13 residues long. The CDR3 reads CAMRPREVYGYTF. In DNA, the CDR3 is TGTGCCATGCGACCCCGCGAAGTCTATGGCTACACCTTC.

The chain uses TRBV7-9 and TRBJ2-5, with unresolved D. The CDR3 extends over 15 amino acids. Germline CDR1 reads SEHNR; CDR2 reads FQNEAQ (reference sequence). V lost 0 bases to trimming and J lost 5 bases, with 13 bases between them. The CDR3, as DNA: TGTGCCAGCAGCTTAGCGACGAGTTCCGAGGAGACCCAGTACTTC. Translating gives CASSLATSSEETQYF.

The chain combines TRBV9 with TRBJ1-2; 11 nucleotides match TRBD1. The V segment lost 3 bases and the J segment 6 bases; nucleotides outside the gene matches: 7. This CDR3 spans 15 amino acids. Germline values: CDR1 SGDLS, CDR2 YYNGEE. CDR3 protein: CASSGRTGGADGYTF. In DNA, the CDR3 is TGTGCCAGCAGCGGAAGGACAGGGGGCGCAGATGGCTACACCTTC.

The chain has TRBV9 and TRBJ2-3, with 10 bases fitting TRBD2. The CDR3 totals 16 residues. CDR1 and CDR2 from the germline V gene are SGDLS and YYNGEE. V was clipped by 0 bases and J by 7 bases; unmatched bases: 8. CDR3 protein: CASSVEASGSRYTQYF. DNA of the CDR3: TGTGCCAGCAGCGTAGAGGCTAGCGGGAGCAGGTATACGCAGTATTTT.

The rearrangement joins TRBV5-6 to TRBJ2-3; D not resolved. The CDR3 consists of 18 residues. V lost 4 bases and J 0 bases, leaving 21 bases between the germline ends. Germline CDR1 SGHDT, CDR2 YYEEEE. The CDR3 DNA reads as TGTGCCAGCAGCCGGATCCGAAGCTTCGGGCATAGCACAGATACGCAGTATTTT. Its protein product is CASSRIRSFGHSTDTQYF.

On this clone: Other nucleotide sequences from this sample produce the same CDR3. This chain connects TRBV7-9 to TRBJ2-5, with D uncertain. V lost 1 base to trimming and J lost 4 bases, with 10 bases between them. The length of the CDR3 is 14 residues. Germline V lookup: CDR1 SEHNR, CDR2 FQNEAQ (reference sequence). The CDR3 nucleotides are TGTGCCAGCAGCTTAGAGGCAGGCTCAGAGACCCAGTACTTC. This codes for CASSLEAGSETQYF.

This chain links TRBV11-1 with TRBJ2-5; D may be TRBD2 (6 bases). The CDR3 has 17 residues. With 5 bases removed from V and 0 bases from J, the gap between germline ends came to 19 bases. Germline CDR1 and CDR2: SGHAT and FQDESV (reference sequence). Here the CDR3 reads CASSPDDLGSNQETQYF. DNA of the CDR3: TGTGCCAGCAGCCCGGACGACCTCGGGAGCAACCAAGAGACCCAGTACTTC.